This entry features one TCR beta chain sequence. Its antigen is currently unknown. Mismatch with germline at one junction end may stem from a read error. Germline V CDR1 and CDR2: SGHVS, FQNEAQ. The CDR3 length is 11 residues. This sample stems from a study of graft-versus-host responses after intestinal transplantation. In the study overall: Recipients had multivisceral, liver-intestinal, or isolated intestinal transplants.

The data were produced by immunoSEQ multiplex PCR, yet TCRdb's version contains in-frame clones alone and is incomplete. The sample yields fewer than 110,000 clones, roughly 93% seen once. This specimen was unstimulated CD8+ T cells sorted from spleen or lymph node cells, taken before intestinal transplant. This clonotype was sampled from a human donor who received an intestinal transplant. The chain carries TRBV7-8 and TRBJ2-7; D unresolved. In DNA form, the CDR3 reads TGTGCCAGCAGCTTAGATACGGGCCCCTTCTTC. Amino acid sequence: CASSLDTGPFF.